These 2 T cell receptor beta chains were all obtained from the same sample, sequenced in a study of blood T cell repertoires in COVID-19. Libraries were prepared by immunoSEQ multiplex PCR; TCRdb keeps only in-frame clonotypes and omits some of them. Of approximately 180,000 clones listed, around 85% are singletons. Sequenced sample: peripheral blood. The receptor source for this set is a woman older than 75 with acute or convalescent COVID-19.

The J gene is TRBJ2-3, the V gene TRBV5-1; 10 bases align to TRBD2. The CDR3 has 14 residues. CDR1 is SGHRS, CDR2 YFSETQ, per germline. J was trimmed by 11 bases and V by 1 base; bases with no gene match: 7. The CDR3 reads CASSLLAGEGVQYF. In DNA form, the CDR3 reads TGCGCCAGCAGCTTGCTAGCGGGAGAAGGGGTGCAGTATTTT.

The V and J genes are TRBV6-6 and TRBJ2-3; weak D call: TRBD2 (6 bases). Germline CDR1 is MNHNY and CDR2 is SVGAGI (reference sequence). The length of the CDR3 is 13 residues. V lost 11 bases, J lost 6 bases, and 18 bases lay in between. The CDR3 region has the DNA TGTGCCGGGGTTTGGGGGGACCCGGATACGCAGTATTTT. This gives the protein CAGVWGDPDTQYF.